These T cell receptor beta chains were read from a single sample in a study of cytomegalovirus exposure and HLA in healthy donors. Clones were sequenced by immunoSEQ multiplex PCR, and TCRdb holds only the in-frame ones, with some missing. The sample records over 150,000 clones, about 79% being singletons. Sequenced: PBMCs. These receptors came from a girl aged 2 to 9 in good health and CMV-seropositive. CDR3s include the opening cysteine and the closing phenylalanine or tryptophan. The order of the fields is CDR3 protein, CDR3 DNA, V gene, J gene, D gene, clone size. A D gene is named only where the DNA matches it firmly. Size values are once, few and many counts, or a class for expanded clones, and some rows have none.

CDR3: CAISGANYGYTF
DNA: TGTGCCATCAGCGGTGCTAACTATGGCTACACCTTC
V: TRBV10-3
J: TRBJ1-2
D: .
size: .

CDR3: CASRLLTGESGYTF
DNA: TGTGCCAGTAGGCTACTAACAGGGGAATCCGGCTACACCTTC
V: TRBV19
J: TRBJ1-2
D: TRBD1
size: .

CDR3: CASNVRAGGNRNTEAFF
DNA: TGTGCCAGCAATGTCAGGGCAGGTGGAAACCGGAACACTGAAGCTTTCTTT
V: TRBV2
J: TRBJ1-1
D: .
size: .

CDR3: CASSMRNRSLRPQHF
DNA: TGTGCCAGTAGTATGCGTAACAGGTCCCTTAGGCCCCAGCATTTT
V: TRBV19
J: TRBJ1-5
D: .
size: .

CDR3: CASVEAFF
DNA: TGTGCCAGCGTAGAAGCTTTCTTT
V: TRBV14
J: TRBJ1-1
D: .
size: .

CDR3: CAWKRRQGYNSPLHF
DNA: TGTGCCTGGAAAAGGCGGCAGGGATATAATTCACCCCTCCACTTT
V: TRBV30
J: TRBJ1-6
D: .
size: .

CDR3: CASSPGQGTDTQYF
DNA: TGTGCCAGCAGCCCGGGACAGGGTACAGATACGCAGTATTTT
V: TRBV5-4
J: TRBJ2-3
D: TRBD1
size: .

CDR3: CASSDSTGGAGGYTF
DNA: TGTGCCAGCAGTGACTCTACAGGGGGCGCGGGCGGCTACACCTTC
V: TRBV6-4
J: TRBJ1-2
D: TRBD1
size: .

CDR3: CASSRGQGHTEAFF
DNA: TGTGCCAGCAGTAGAGGACAGGGACACACTGAAGCTTTCTTT
V: TRBV6-1
J: TRBJ1-1
D: TRBD1
size: few

CDR3: CASSQDQQGCGYTF
DNA: TGCGCCAGCAGCCAAGATCAGCAGGGGTGTGGCTACACCTTC
V: TRBV4-1
J: TRBJ1-2
D: .
size: .

CDR3: CASNLRDSYEQYF
DNA: TGTGCCAGCAATCTCAGGGACTCCTACGAGCAGTACTTC
V: TRBV6-6
J: TRBJ2-7
D: .
size: few

CDR3: CASSVETAGEETQYF
DNA: TGTGCCAGCTCCGTAGAGACAGCGGGAGAAGAGACCCAGTACTTC
V: TRBV2
J: TRBJ2-5
D: TRBD2
size: .

CDR3: CAWKDTGTGPLHF
DNA: TGTGCCTGGAAAGATACGGGGACAGGTCCCCTCCACTTT
V: TRBV30
J: TRBJ1-6
D: TRBD1
size: .

CDR3: CASSLDQRGALPGKLFF
DNA: TGTGCCAGCAGCTTAGATCAACGGGGGGCTTTACCCGGAAAACTGTTTTTT
V: TRBV11-2
J: TRBJ1-4
D: .
size: .

CDR3: CASTEEGAGYEQYF
DNA: TGTGCCAGCACAGAGGAGGGGGCGGGCTACGAGCAGTACTTC
V: TRBV2
J: TRBJ2-7
D: .
size: .

CDR3: CASSPPGGRWDEQFF
DNA: TGTGCCAGCAGCCCCCCCGGCGGGAGGTGGGATGAGCAGTTCTTC
V: TRBV11-3
J: TRBJ2-1
D: TRBD2
size: .

CDR3: CASSLTLTEWAGEQYF
DNA: TGCGCCAGCAGCTTAACACTCACAGAATGGGCCGGAGAGCAGTACTTC
V: TRBV5-1
J: TRBJ2-7
D: .
size: .

CDR3: CASSLTGTYNSPLHF
DNA: TGTGCCAGCAGCTTGACAGGAACCTATAATTCACCCCTCCACTTT
V: TRBV6-1
J: TRBJ1-6
D: .
size: .

CDR3: CATSSSRRRTGELFF
DNA: TGTGCCACCAGCAGTAGCCGCCGTCGCACCGGGGAGCTGTTTTTT
V: TRBV15
J: TRBJ2-2
D: .
size: .

CDR3: CASSLHSGANVLTF
DNA: TGTGCCAGCAGTTTACACTCTGGGGCCAACGTCCTGACTTTC
V: TRBV27
J: TRBJ2-6
D: .
size: .

CDR3: CASSPVQGGRTEAFF
DNA: TGTGCCAGCAGTCCGGTACAGGGGGGCAGAACTGAAGCTTTCTTT
V: TRBV6-5
J: TRBJ1-1
D: TRBD1
size: .

CDR3: CAWTRGLQVQETQYF
DNA: TGTGCCTGGACTCGCGGGCTGCAGGTCCAAGAGACCCAGTACTTC
V: TRBV30
J: TRBJ2-5
D: .
size: .

CDR3: CASSSREGEQFF
DNA: TGCGCCAGCAGCTCCAGGGAAGGTGAGCAGTTCTTC
V: TRBV5-1
J: TRBJ2-1
D: .
size: .

CDR3: CASSPSDSRGAFF
DNA: TGTGCCAGCTCACCGTCAGATTCTCGCGGGGCTTTCTTT
V: TRBV18
J: TRBJ1-1
D: .
size: .

CDR3: CAAGQSCGYTF
DNA: TGTGCCGCCGGACAGTCTTGTGGCTACACCTTC
V: TRBV30
J: TRBJ1-2
D: .
size: .

CDR3: CASSFGGQSTEAFF
DNA: TGCGCCAGCAGCTTTGGGGGACAGAGCACTGAAGCTTTCTTT
V: TRBV5-1
J: TRBJ1-1
D: TRBD1
size: .

CDR3: CASSRGEGVNEQFF
DNA: TGTGCCAGCAGCAGGGGGGAGGGAGTGAATGAGCAGTTCTTC
V: TRBV4-2
J: TRBJ2-1
D: .
size: few

CDR3: CASSLSGKSSYNEQFF
DNA: TGTGCCAGCAGCTTGTCCGGGAAGAGCTCCTACAATGAGCAGTTCTTC
V: TRBV7-9
J: TRBJ2-1
D: .
size: .

CDR3: CASSAFGLSGANVLTF
DNA: TGTGCCAGCAGTGCATTCGGGTTATCCGGGGCCAACGTCCTGACTTTC
V: TRBV2
J: TRBJ2-6
D: .
size: .

CDR3: CASTRDSYNSPLHF
DNA: TGTGCCAGCACCCGGGACAGCTATAATTCACCCCTCCACTTT
V: TRBV2
J: TRBJ1-6
D: TRBD1
size: .

CDR3: CAWSVQLQTNGYTF
DNA: TGTGCCTGGAGTGTACAGTTGCAGACCAATGGCTACACCTTC
V: TRBV30
J: TRBJ1-2
D: .
size: .

CDR3: CASSYSGQGYEQYF
DNA: TGTGCCAGCAGTTACTCCGGACAGGGCTACGAGCAGTACTTC
V: TRBV6-5
J: TRBJ2-7
D: TRBD1
size: .

CDR3: CASRQGHTGELFF
DNA: TGTGCCAGTAGACAGGGGCACACCGGGGAGCTGTTTTTT
V: TRBV19
J: TRBJ2-2
D: TRBD1
size: .

CDR3: CASSDRDRGDNEQFF
DNA: TGTGCCAGCAGTGACCGGGACAGGGGGGACAATGAGCAGTTCTTC
V: TRBV6-1
J: TRBJ2-1
D: TRBD1
size: once

CDR3: CASSLAGLAGGEQYF
DNA: TGTGCCAGCAGCTTAGCGGGACTAGCGGGAGGCGAGCAGTACTTC
V: TRBV7-2
J: TRBJ2-7
D: TRBD2
size: .